This entry lists 21 T cell receptor beta chains sequenced from one sample in a study of T cells in Graves' hyperthyroidism and ophthalmopathy. Using RNA transcripts as the source, TCR beta CDR3 regions were amplified. TCR CDR3 underwent first-round RT-PCR with the HTBI primer set. TCRdb called the multiplex PCR reads again in MiXCR, with one record for every CDR3 protein. The sample holds about 380,000 distinct CDR3 sequences, 15% to 20% seen once. Sequenced sample: blood. These receptors originate from a man younger than 35 with Graves' ophthalmopathy.

This clonotype was counted between two and nine times. V is TRBV6-1 and J is TRBJ1-4, with a weak D call TRBD1 (5 bases). CDR3 size: 17 residues. With 10 bases removed from V and 5 bases from J, the gap between germline ends came to 26 bases. The germline V gene encodes CDR1 MNHNS and CDR2 SASEGT. CDR3 sequence: CATWDAAGINSNEKLFF. The CDR3 nucleotides read TGTGCCACCTGGGACGCAGCCGGCATCAACTCCAATGAAAAACTGTTTTTT.

This chain links TRBV7-9 with TRBJ1-2, with 10 positions matching TRBD1. The germline gives CDR1 SEHNR, CDR2 FQNEAQ (reference sequence). The CDR3 length is 15 residues. The junction had 9 bases not matched to a gene; V was cut back by 5 bases and J by 6 bases. CDR3 region: CASSLTMTGGDGYTF. CDR3 sequence (DNA): TGTGCCAGCAGCCTAACCATGACAGGGGGCGATGGCTACACCTTC.

The CDR3 DNA reads TGCGCCAGCAGTGAGGCGACAGGGGGCATCTATGGCTACACCTTC. Translated: CASSEATGGIYGYTF. The rearrangement links TRBV10-2 to TRBJ1-2; TRBD1 agrees at 10 bases. This CDR3 comprises 15 residues. After removal of 2 bases from V and 4 bases from J, the junction contained 4 bases not matched to a gene. Germline loops: CDR1 WSHSY, CDR2 SAAADI.

This clonotype showed up many times. V and J are TRBV7-2 and TRBJ2-2; D is ambiguous. Germline CDR1 is SGHTA and CDR2 is FQGNSA. Trimming shortened V by 1 base and J by 8 bases, and 11 bases separated the two germline ends. The CDR3 consists of 14 residues. The CDR3 nucleotides are TGTGCCAGCAGCTTAGTGGTAGCAGCGGGGGAGCTGTTTTTT. The encoded protein is CASSLVVAAGELFF.

This clonotype appeared many times. The V call is TRBV14, the J call TRBJ1-2; D unclear. V lost 0 bases and J lost 7, with 18 bases in between. The CDR3 is 16 amino acids. Germline V gene sequence: CDR1 SGHDN, CDR2 FVKESK. The CDR3 bases are TGTGCCAGCAGCCAAGACCCCACGTGGGCTCCGGTTGGCTACACCTTC. As protein: CASSQDPTWAPVGYTF.

This clonotype has at least ten counts. The rearrangement joins TRBV6-1 to TRBJ1-2; the match to TRBD1 covers 9 bases. Trimming removed 4 bases from V and 8 bases from J; junction bases left unmatched: 5. The CDR3 has 13 amino acids. Germline lookup yields CDR1 MNHNS and CDR2 SASEGT. The CDR3 DNA sequence: TGTGCCAGCAGTGCCTGGACAGGGGTCGGCTACACCTTC. The encoded protein is CASSAWTGVGYTF.

Ten or more counts support this clonotype. CDR3: CASSEERAGTQPQHF. The DNA of the CDR3 is TGTGCCAGCAGTGAAGAGCGGGCAGGGACCCAGCCCCAGCATTTT. The rearrangement joins TRBV2 to TRBJ1-5; tentative D call: TRBD1 (5 bases). Germline assignment: CDR1 SNHLY and CDR2 FYNNEI. V was cut by 1 base and J by 7 bases, with 14 bases left in between. This CDR3 spans 15 amino acids.

The chain couples TRBV7-9 to TRBJ1-3; no definite D call. The V gene's germline CDR1 is SEHNR and CDR2 FQNEAQ (reference sequence). V lost 5 bases and J lost 10, with 9 bases in between. This CDR3 region has 11 residues. The chain's CDR3 is CASSPERTIYF. The CDR3 DNA is TGTGCCAGCAGCCCCGAGAGGACCATATATTTT. The variable domain in full, with the rest retrieved from reference TRBV7-9 and TRBJ1-3, is DTGVSQNPRHKITKRGQNVTFRCDPISEHNRLYWYRQTLGQGPEFLTYFQNEAQLEKSRLLSDRFSAERPKGSFSTLEIQRTEQGDSAMYLCASSPERTIYFGEGSWLTVV.

The chain has TRBV6-5 and TRBJ2-1; the match to TRBD2 covers 9 bases. V lost 1 base, J lost 8 bases, and 9 bases stayed unmatched. The CDR3 loop spans 16 amino acids. CDR1 MNHEY and CDR2 SVGAGI come from the germline V gene. CDR3 nucleotide sequence: TGTGCCAGCAGTTACTTCGCGGGGGGGCCGAGAGATGAGCAGTTCTTC. Translation gives CASSYFAGGPRDEQFF.

This clonotype was found a few times. The chain links TRBV7-9 to TRBJ1-5; tentative D call: TRBD1 (5 bases). CDR3 length equals 15 residues. V lost 2 bases and J lost 8, with 16 bases in between. The germline V gene has CDR1 SEHNR and CDR2 FQNEAQ (reference sequence). The CDR3 DNA reads TGTGCCAGCAGCTTATCGGGGCAGGGCATGGAGCCCCAGCATTTT. This encodes CASSLSGQGMEPQHF.

The chain combines TRBV5-1 with TRBJ2-6, with a possible D match to TRBD1 (5 bases). With 4 bases removed from V and 0 bases from J, the gap between germline ends came to 11 bases. The CDR3 totals 16 residues. CDR1 is SGHRS, CDR2 YFSETQ, per germline. The CDR3 bases are TGCGCCAGCAGCCCTTTGACAGACTCTGGGGCCAACGTCCTGACTTTC. Amino acids: CASSPLTDSGANVLTF.

This clonotype was observed a handful of times. The chain recombines TRBV7-9 with TRBJ2-2; the match to TRBD2 covers 9 bases. The germline V gene has CDR1 SEHNR and CDR2 FQNEAQ (reference sequence). The CDR3 consists of 16 residues. V gave up 11 bases and J gave up 1 base; unmatched junction bases: 11. As DNA, the CDR3 is TGTGCCGGCGGCGGCGCGGGGGGGCTGAACACCGGGGAGCTGTTTTTT. This sequence encodes CAGGGAGGLNTGELFF. The variable domain in full, completed from reference TRBV7-9 and TRBJ2-2, reads DTGVSQNPRHKITKRGQNVTFRCDPISEHNRLYWYRQTLGQGPEFLTYFQNEAQLEKSRLLSDRFSAERPKGSFSTLEIQRTEQGDSAMYLCAGGGAGGLNTGELFFGEGSRLTVL.

This clonotype was picked up a small number of times. The chain combines TRBV20-1 with TRBJ1-6; 8 bases line up with TRBD1. Unmatched junction bases numbered 6, after V lost 5 bases and J lost 3 bases. The CDR3 totals 15 residues. Per the germline V gene, CDR1 is DFQATT and CDR2 is SNEGSKA (reference sequence). The CDR3 DNA follows: TGCAGTGCTCCAGGGGGCGGTGGCTATAATTCACCCCTCCACTTT. It is translated as CSAPGGGGYNSPLHF.

This clonotype was counted ten times or more. V and J are TRBV5-1 and TRBJ2-1; D is uncertain. The CDR3 totals 15 residues. Germline V gene data show CDR1 as SGHRS and CDR2 as YFSETQ. Trimming cost V 0 bases and J 4 bases, with 11 bases left between them. The DNA for the CDR3 is TGCGCCAGCAGCTTGGAGCCCCTGGCTTACAATGAGCAGTTCTTC. It is translated as CASSLEPLAYNEQFF.

This clonotype was observed a few times. This chain links TRBV5-4 with TRBJ1-6; weak D call: TRBD1 (5 bases). The CDR3 covers 15 residues. Germline V gene sequence: CDR1 SGHNT, CDR2 YYREEE (reference sequence). The germline V and J ends were trimmed by 0 bases and 7 bases, with 11 bases remaining between them. CDR3 sequence reads: CASSLEGKVNSPLHF. The CDR3 DNA sequence: TGTGCCAGCAGCTTGGAGGGGAAGGTGAATTCACCCCTCCACTTT.

In DNA, the CDR3 is TGCGCCAGCAGCCAAGACCAATGGCTTAGTGCTTTCTTT. It specifies CASSQDQWLSAFF. The chain employs TRBV4-1 and TRBJ1-1; D unclear. CDR1 is MGHRA and CDR2 is YSYEKL in the germline V gene. This CDR3 spans 13 amino acids. V gave up 0 bases and J gave up 11 bases, with 13 bases separating them.

This chain links TRBV2 with TRBJ1-3, with D unresolved. Germline lookup yields CDR1 SNHLY and CDR2 FYNNEI. CDR3 size: 13 residues. Trimming removed 7 bases from V and 4 bases from J, with 11 bases in between. The CDR3 region has the DNA TGTGCCAGCATAGGAGACCTAGGAAACACCATATATTTT. This encodes CASIGDLGNTIYF.

As regards this clonotype: One base away lies a much larger clone, so this may be a sequencing read error. The rearrangement joins TRBV7-2 to TRBJ1-1; 12 bases match TRBD1. The junction had 4 bases not matched to a gene; V was cut back by 4 bases and J by 7 bases. The length of the CDR3 is 14 residues. In germline, CDR1 is SGHTA, CDR2 FQGNSA. In nucleotides, the CDR3 is TGTGCCAGCAGCTACTGGGACAGGGGGCTTGAAGCTTTCTTT. Its translation: CASSYWDRGLEAFF.

With regard to this clonotype: With a much larger clone just one base away, this may be a read error. This sequence joins TRBV7-3 and TRBJ2-3; TRBD2 agrees at 13 bases. V dropped 5 bases and J dropped 2; count of bases not matched to a gene: 7. The CDR3 is made up of 17 amino acids. Germline V lookup: CDR1 SGHTA, CDR2 FQGTGA. CDR3: CASSETGTSGDTDTQYF. CDR3 nucleotides: TGTGCCAGCAGCGAAACCGGGACTAGCGGGGACACAGATACGCAGTATTTT.

In this sample, this clonotype turned up many times. The rearrangement links TRBV24-1 to TRBJ2-3; weak D call: TRBD1 (7 bases). The CDR3 has 18 amino acids. V lost 3 bases to trimming and J lost 1 base, with 19 bases between them. Looked up from germline, CDR1 is KGHDR and CDR2 is SFDVKD. CDR3 bases: TGTGCCACCAGTGATCCCGTCCTCCAGGGGGGAGGCACAGATACGCAGTATTTT. Encoded protein: CATSDPVLQGGGTDTQYF.

This clonotype has ten or more counts. One end of the junction fails to match germline, which may point to a read error. J is TRBJ2-7 and V is TRBV11-2; no clear D. CDR3 length: 12 residues. Germline CDR1 and CDR2: SGHAT and FQNNGV. The CDR3 DNA sequence: TGTGCCAGCAGCTCGACTTTCTACGAGCAATACTTC. Residues: CASSSTFYEQYF.